These 31 T cell receptor beta chains were all obtained from the same sample, sequenced in a study of T cells in Graves' hyperthyroidism and ophthalmopathy. RNA transcripts gave rise to amplified TCR beta CDR3 regions. First-round RT-PCR with HTBI primers amplified the TCR CDR3 region. One entry per CDR3 protein results from TCRdb running MiXCR on the multiplex PCR reads. In the table there are about 560,000 distinct CDR3 sequences, 16% of which are singletons. The material sequenced was blood. Every receptor here comes from a woman aged 18-35 years with Graves' hyperthyroidism.

This clonotype was counted at least ten times. V and J are TRBV6-5 and TRBJ1-1; TRBD1 is a possible D gene (5 bases). Trimming left V 4 bases short and J 6 bases short, with 9 bases between. The CDR3 is 12 residues long. Germline values: CDR1 MNHEY, CDR2 SVGAGI. The CDR3 is CASSWDAPEAFF. CDR3 DNA sequence: TGTGCCAGCAGTTGGGACGCGCCTGAAGCTTTCTTT.

The sample holds many counts of this clonotype. This chain connects TRBV30 to TRBJ1-1; D unclear. The CDR3 covers 14 residues. Germline loops: CDR1 GTSNPN, CDR2 SVGIG (reference sequence). The V end was cut by 5 bases, the J end by 8 bases, with 21 bases between. The CDR3 sequence: CAWALRATLLEAFF. The CDR3 DNA is TGTGCCTGGGCCTTGAGGGCAACTCTACTAGAAGCTTTCTTT.

The rearrangement uses TRBV24-1 and TRBJ2-3; 7 bases line up with TRBD2. Germline CDR1 reads KGHDR; CDR2 reads SFDVKD. The CDR3 has 15 residues. The J segment lost 4 bases and the V segment lost 1 base, leaving 4 bases of the junction unmatched. The CDR3 region is CATSDFGAGADTQYF. The CDR3 DNA reads as TGTGCCACCAGTGATTTCGGGGCGGGAGCAGATACGCAGTATTTT.

V usage is TRBV14 and J usage is TRBJ1-4; the D is unclear. Trimming removed 4 bases from V and 5 bases from J, with 8 bases in between. There are 13 residues in the CDR3. Germline CDR1 is SGHDN and CDR2 is FVKESK. This CDR3 is CASSPSLNEKLFF. In nucleotides, the CDR3 is TGTGCCAGCAGCCCCAGTCTCAATGAAAAACTGTTTTTT. The full variable domain, with the rest looked up from reference TRBV14 and TRBJ1-4, is EAGVTQFPSHSVIEKGQTVTLRCDPISGHDNLYWYRRVMGKEIKFLLHFVKESKQDESGMPNNRFLAERTGGTYSTLKVQPAELEDSGVYFCASSPSLNEKLFFGSGTQLSVL.

This clonotype was recorded a few times. Mismatch with germline at one junction end may stem from a read error. The J gene is TRBJ2-2, the V gene TRBV2; D perhaps matches TRBD2 (6 bases). The germline V gene has CDR1 SNHLY and CDR2 FYNNEI. The CDR3 spans 14 residues. CDR3 sequence reads: CASSDGGITRELFF. In DNA, the CDR3 is TGTGCCAGCAGTGATGGGGGGATCACCCGGGAGCTGTTTTTT.

This clonotype was counted at least ten times. The rearrangement joins TRBV6-1 to TRBJ2-1; D gene unclear. Germline-derived CDR1 and CDR2 are MNHNS and SASEGT. The CDR3 consists of 15 residues. Trimming stripped 4 bases from V and 0 bases from J, with 10 bases between. This CDR3 is CASSVLRSSYNEQFF. The DNA of the CDR3 is TGTGCCAGCAGTGTTTTACGGAGCTCCTACAATGAGCAGTTCTTC.

This clonotype has ten or more counts. This rearrangement joins TRBV5-1 to TRBJ2-7; maybe TRBD1 (6 bases). The V gene lost 0 bases and the J gene lost 2 bases, with 9 bases spanning the gap. CDR1 is SGHRS, CDR2 YFSETQ, per germline. The CDR3 has 14 residues. CDR3: CASSLGTATYEQYF. The CDR3 region has the DNA TGCGCCAGCAGCTTGGGGACAGCCACCTACGAGCAGTACTTC.

This clonotype was recorded many times. The CDR3, as DNA: TGCGCCAGCAGCTTGGGGGGAATACCCTACGAGCAGTACTTC. Translated: CASSLGGIPYEQYF. V and J are TRBV5-1 and TRBJ2-7, with D hard to call. The CDR3 is made up of 14 amino acids. Germline V gene lookup returns CDR1 SGHRS and CDR2 YFSETQ. The V end lost 0 bases, the J end lost 2 bases, and 9 bases lay between the germline ends.

The table lists this clonotype with many counts. The rearrangement joins TRBV6-1 to TRBJ1-2; 9 bases fit TRBD1. V gave up 6 bases and J gave up 0 bases; unmatched junction bases: 5. The V gene's germline CDR1 is MNHNS and CDR2 SASEGT. The CDR3 length is 15 residues. The CDR3 coding sequence is TGTGCCAGCAGGGCCGGGACAGGGTCTAACTATGGCTACACCTTC. Residues: CASRAGTGSNYGYTF.

The CDR3 loop reads CASSTGRNTEAFF. The CDR3 DNA reads TGTGCCAGCAGCACAGGGAGGAACACTGAAGCTTTCTTT. V and J are TRBV6-1 and TRBJ1-1; the D gene is possibly TRBD1 (6 bases). Germline assignment: CDR1 MNHNS and CDR2 SASEGT. The CDR3 sequence is 13 residues long. V lost 6 bases and J lost 1, with 9 bases in between.

V is TRBV5-4 and J is TRBJ2-5, with TRBD2 matching over 8 bases. Germline V gene sequence: CDR1 SGHNT, CDR2 YYREEE (reference sequence). Losses at the gene ends were 3 bases for V and 5 bases for J; bases not matched to a gene: 6. The length of the CDR3 is 14 residues. The CDR3 DNA reads TGTGCCAGCAGCTGGCTGACTAGCGCGGAGACCCAGTACTTC. It yields the protein CASSWLTSAETQYF. The whole variable domain, filled in from reference TRBV5-4 and TRBJ2-5, reads ETGVTQSPTHLIKTRGQQVTLRCSSQSGHNTVSWYQQALGQGPQFIFQYYREEENGRGNFPPRFSGLQFPNYSSELNVNALELDDSALYLCASSWLTSAETQYFGPGTRLLVL.

At least ten counts were recorded for this clonotype. The chain employs TRBV6-1 and TRBJ2-7, with TRBD1 as a possible D gene (5 bases). This CDR3 comprises 16 residues. CDR1 and CDR2 (germline): MNHNS, SASEGT. Trimming removed 5 bases from V and 3 bases from J, with 20 bases in between. CDR3 bases: TGTGCCAGCAGTTACGATATGGGGCAACCTAGCTACGAGCAGTACTTC. Its protein product is CASSYDMGQPSYEQYF.

In this sample, this clonotype turned up many times. The CDR3 region is CASSYSPAGGLEQYF. CDR3 sequence (DNA): TGTGCCAGCAGTTACTCGCCAGCGGGGGGGCTCGAGCAGTACTTC. The chain employs TRBV6-6 and TRBJ2-7; TRBD2 matches 10 bases. The V gene end was trimmed by 0 bases and the J gene end by 6 bases; junction bases not matched to a gene: 5. The CDR3 covers 15 residues. Germline V lookup: CDR1 MNHNY, CDR2 SVGAGI (reference sequence).

This chain uses TRBV13 with TRBJ2-2, with a weak D call TRBD1 (5 bases). The CDR3 is 18 amino acids. Germline V gives CDR1 PRHDT, CDR2 FYEKMQ (reference sequence). Trimming shortened V by 5 bases and J by 1 base, and 20 bases separated the two germline ends. The DNA of the CDR3 is TGTGCCAGCAGCCCCAAAAGGCGTGGACACCTGAACACCGGGGAGCTGTTTTTT. It codes for CASSPKRRGHLNTGELFF.

This clonotype was recorded at least ten times. The chain employs TRBV28 and TRBJ2-3; possible D gene TRBD1, 5 bases. Trimming removed 2 bases at V and 3 bases at J, with 9 bases between. CDR1 and CDR2 (germline): MDHEN, SYDVKM. The CDR3 length is 14 residues. The DNA for the CDR3 is TGTGCCAGCAGTTTACCAGGGCGGACAGATACGCAGTATTTT. Translating it yields CASSLPGRTDTQYF.

The table lists this clonotype with many counts. V usage is TRBV11-3 and J usage is TRBJ2-5; 7 bases map to TRBD2. Per the germline V gene, CDR1 is SGHNT and CDR2 is YENEEA. This CDR3 spans 14 amino acids. With 5 bases clipped from V and 5 bases from J, the junction kept 8 bases outside the gene matches. CDR3 in DNA: TGTGCCAGCAGCAGAGGGAGGGATGTGGAGACCCAGTACTTC. Translating it yields CASSRGRDVETQYF.

This clonotype has a count of ten or more. The gene calls are TRBV5-8 and TRBJ2-5; D is unresolved. The CDR3 covers 13 residues. CDR1 and CDR2 from the germline V gene are SGHTS and YDEGEE. Trimming left V 9 bases short and J 5 bases short, with 17 bases between. This CDR3 is CATRVRVVETQYF. The CDR3 region has the DNA TGTGCCACCCGGGTTAGGGTCGTGGAGACCCAGTACTTC.

The chain joins TRBV24-1 to TRBJ2-1; D is perhaps TRBD1 (6 bases). This CDR3 is built from 13 residues. Trimming took off 11 bases at V and 2 bases at J, with 12 bases between the two ends. Germline V gives CDR1 KGHDR, CDR2 SFDVKD. CDR3 sequence (DNA): TGTGCCAAACGGACAGAACCCTACAATGAGCAGTTCTTC. Translation: CAKRTEPYNEQFF.

J is TRBJ1-6 and V is TRBV27; no clear D. V lost 5 bases to trimming and J lost 0 bases, with 11 bases between them. Germline CDR1 and CDR2: MNHEY and SMNVEV (reference sequence). The CDR3 is 16 amino acids. CDR3 DNA sequence: TGTGCCAGCAGTACCCGACGGAGCTCCTATAATTCACCCCTCCACTTT. Amino acids: CASSTRRSSYNSPLHF.

This clonotype was recorded many times. This chain connects TRBV28 to TRBJ1-5; TRBD1 agrees at 7 bases. Germline assignment: CDR1 MDHEN and CDR2 SYDVKM. The V segment lost 5 bases and the J segment 0 bases; nucleotides outside the gene matches: 7. CDR3 length: 16 amino acids. The CDR3 spells CASSTPHRGSNQPQHF. The CDR3 region has the DNA TGTGCCAGCAGTACACCACACAGGGGTAGCAATCAGCCCCAGCATTTT.

The chain recombines TRBV15 with TRBJ1-4; no clear D. Germline V CDR1 and CDR2: LNHNV, YYDKDF (reference sequence). This CDR3 region has 15 residues. V gave up 1 base and J gave up 0 bases, with 6 bases separating them. CDR3 sequence (DNA): TGTGCCACCAGCAGAGCTAGGGCAACTAATGAAAAACTGTTTTTT. Its translation: CATSRARATNEKLFF.

This clonotype showed up just a few times. The chain combines TRBV19 with TRBJ1-5; 8 bases fit TRBD1. The germline gives CDR1 LNHDA, CDR2 SQIVND (reference sequence). V shed 7 bases, J shed 0 bases, and the junction held 5 bases outside the gene matches. The CDR3 is 15 amino acids. The CDR3 DNA reads as TGTGCCAGTAAATTAGGACAGGGTAGCAATCAGCCCCAGCATTTT. Its translation: CASKLGQGSNQPQHF.

This chain connects TRBV20-1 to TRBJ2-2; 9 positions agree with TRBD1. V shed 7 bases, J shed 7 bases, and the junction held 16 bases outside the gene matches. The CDR3 loop spans 16 amino acids. Germline V lookup: CDR1 DFQATT, CDR2 SNEGSKA (reference sequence). The CDR3 bases are TGCAGTGTTCGAGGCCGGGACAGGGTAACCGGCGGGGAGCTGTTTTTT. It is translated as CSVRGRDRVTGGELFF.

This clonotype was detected many times. The CDR3 reads CASSPTPAGGHEQYF. The CDR3 nucleotides are TGTGCCAGCAGCCCGACCCCGGCGGGGGGGCATGAGCAGTACTTC. This chain links TRBV7-2 with TRBJ2-7, with 9 bases aligning to TRBD2. After removal of 5 bases from V and 7 bases from J, the junction contained 12 bases not matched to a gene. This CDR3 contains 15 residues. Germline assignment: CDR1 SGHTA and CDR2 FQGNSA. The whole variable domain, remainder taken from reference TRBV7-2 and TRBJ2-7, is GAGVSQSPSNKVTEKGKDVELRCDPISGHTALYWYRQSLGQGLEFLIYFQGNSAPDKSGLPSDRFSAERTGGSVSTLTIQRTQQEDSAVYLCASSPTPAGGHEQYFGPGTRLTVT.

The chain uses TRBV5-4 and TRBJ2-7, with D unclear. With 3 bases removed from V and 1 base from J, the gap between germline ends came to 8 bases. The CDR3 is made up of 13 amino acids. Germline values: CDR1 SGHNT, CDR2 YYREEE (reference sequence). The CDR3 loop is CASSWNPSYEQYF. The CDR3 coding sequence is TGTGCCAGCAGCTGGAACCCGTCCTACGAGCAGTACTTC.

In its sample, this clonotype was seen many times. The chain is built from TRBV14 and TRBJ2-1; TRBD2 aligns across 11 bases. The CDR3 totals 16 residues. Germline V gene lookup returns CDR1 SGHDN and CDR2 FVKESK. Germline trimming cut 3 bases from V and 4 bases from J; bases unmatched to any gene: 5. This chain's CDR3 is CASSQIAGGQYNEQFF. CDR3 DNA: TGTGCCAGCAGCCAGATAGCGGGAGGGCAATACAATGAGCAGTTCTTC.

This clonotype occurred a few times. The J gene is TRBJ2-3, the V gene TRBV25-1; no clear D gene. Germline values: CDR1 MGHDK, CDR2 SYGVNS. This CDR3 is built from 15 residues. With 1 base removed from V and 2 bases from J, the gap between germline ends came to 10 bases. As DNA, the CDR3 is TGTGCCAGCAGTGAATCTACACCCTTCACAGATACGCAGTATTTT. This codes for CASSESTPFTDTQYF.

The J gene is TRBJ1-5, the V gene TRBV25-1; no clear D gene. Trimming pared 0 bases from V and 1 base from J, leaving 4 bases between. The CDR3 totals 14 residues. Germline V lookup: CDR1 MGHDK, CDR2 SYGVNS. The DNA of the CDR3 is TGTGCCAGCAGTGAATACGGGAGCAATCAGCCCCAGCATTTT. This encodes CASSEYGSNQPQHF.

This clonotype appeared a few times. The V gene is TRBV28, the J gene TRBJ1-1, with 11 bases lining up with TRBD1. Per germline, CDR1 MDHEN and CDR2 SYDVKM. V was pared by 5 bases and J by 5 bases, with 7 bases of the junction left unmatched. This CDR3 is 15 amino acids long. In nucleotides, the CDR3 is TGTGCCAGCAGTCCACCGGACAGGGGGCGGACTGAAGCTTTCTTT. Its translation: CASSPPDRGRTEAFF. The full variable domain, rest sourced from reference TRBV28 and TRBJ1-1, is DVKVTQSSRYLVKRTGEKVFLECVQDMDHENMFWYRQDPGLGLRLIYFSYDVKMKEKGDIPEGYSVSREKKERFSLILESASTNQTSMYLCASSPPDRGRTEAFFGQGTRLTVV.

This chain joins TRBV6-1 and TRBJ1-6; possible D gene TRBD1, 5 bases. V was pared by 7 bases and J by 7 bases, with 14 bases between. Germline V gene data show CDR1 as MNHNS and CDR2 as SASEGT. This CDR3 spans 14 amino acids. CDR3 sequence (DNA): TGTGCCAGCAACATACGGGACGGAAATTCACCCCTCCACTTT. Translation: CASNIRDGNSPLHF.

In this sample, this clonotype turned up a few times. The rearrangement links TRBV4-3 to TRBJ1-2; no reliable D call. Germline CDR1 and CDR2: LGHNA and YSLEER. This CDR3 has 15 amino acids. V was trimmed by 0 bases and J by 0 bases, leaving 8 bases between them. Here the CDR3 DNA reads TGCGCCAGCAGCCAAGACTCAAAAGCTAACTATGGCTACACCTTC. Translated, it gives CASSQDSKANYGYTF.